This T cell receptor beta chain was documented in a study of blood T cell repertoires in COVID-19. The wider study: There were acute and convalescent COVID-19 samples, and they came from the United States, Italy and Spain.

Trimming pared 8 bases from V and 8 bases from J, leaving 12 bases between. Germline-derived CDR1 and CDR2 are MNHEY and SVGAGI. CDR3 length equals 12 residues. As processed by the authors: Estimates of nucleated cell counts were drawn from the amplification of reference gene primers. The assay was immunoSEQ multiplex PCR, and TCRdb's table has in-frame clones only and misses some. V and J calls and clone size are copied from that table; D and trimming were computed from the DNA. The table includes just over 65,000 clones, approximately 89% detected once. The J gene is TRBJ1-4, the V gene TRBV6-5; D call uncertain. The sample taken for sequencing was peripheral blood. The sequence was obtained from a man aged 55 to 70 with acute or convalescent COVID-19. The CDR3 reads CASGEGGEKLFF. The CDR3 region has the DNA TGTGCCAGCGGGGAGGGCGGGGAAAAACTGTTTTTT.